The subject of this entry is one TCR beta chain. This entry belongs to a study of cytomegalovirus exposure and HLA in healthy donors. The table came from immunoSEQ multiplex PCR; TCRdb's copy has only in-frame clones and leaves some out. In the table there are 65,000 to 95,000 clones, 93% of which are singletons. Sequenced input: PBMCs. This TCR derives from a woman in her 30s in good health and CMV-seronegative.

The CDR3 DNA reads TGTGCCAGCAGCTTATACGGGACAGCTGAAGCTTTCTTT. Translating it yields CASSLYGTAEAFF. V is TRBV7-2 and J is TRBJ1-1; 7 bases are a match to TRBD1. Per germline, CDR1 SGHTA and CDR2 FQGNSA. V was clipped by 2 bases and J by 6 bases; unmatched bases: 3. The CDR3 extends over 13 amino acids.